These 25 T cell receptor beta chains came from one sample sequenced in a study of CD8 T cells in Susac syndrome. The RNA input was roughly 0.45 to 1 ug, and it was reverse transcribed with random hexamers. TCRdb re-called the immunoSEQ multiplex PCR reads through MiXCR, storing one row per CDR3 protein. The sample lists around 190,000 distinct CDR3 sequences; about 95% were seen once. Sequencing was performed on CD8+ T cells from PBMCs. The source of these receptors is a human donor with multiple sclerosis.

The chain employs TRBV9 and TRBJ2-5; D is perhaps TRBD1 (5 bases). Germline-derived CDR1 and CDR2 are SGDLS and YYNGEE. This CDR3 has 14 amino acids. V was pared by 2 bases and J by 7 bases, with 15 bases between. The CDR3 nucleotides are TGTGCCAGCAGCGTTGGGGCTAGTGCAAGGACCCAGTACTTC. It encodes CASSVGASARTQYF.

The V gene is TRBV9, the J gene TRBJ1-2; D unresolved. The CDR3 runs to 13 residues. Trimming shortened V by 2 bases and J by 4 bases, and 9 bases separated the two germline ends. Germline lookup yields CDR1 SGDLS and CDR2 YYNGEE. In DNA form, the CDR3 reads TGTGCCAGCAGCGTGGACGGAACCTATGGCTACACCTTC. This codes for CASSVDGTYGYTF.

CDR3 sequence reads: CAISESRTHTGELFF. CDR3 in DNA: TGTGCCATCAGTGAGTCAAGGACACACACCGGGGAGCTGTTTTTT. The V gene is TRBV10-3, the J gene TRBJ2-2; tentatively, D is TRBD1 (5 bases). The CDR3 consists of 15 residues. The germline V gene encodes CDR1 ENHRY and CDR2 SYGVKD. The V end was cut by 0 bases, the J end by 3 bases, with 8 bases between.

The V gene is TRBV7-9, the J gene TRBJ1-1; D unresolved. Looked up from germline, CDR1 is SEHNR and CDR2 is FQNEAQ (reference sequence). The CDR3 is 12 amino acids. Trimming took off 1 base at V and 4 bases at J, with 4 bases between the two ends. DNA for the CDR3: TGTGCCAGCAGCTTAGGGATCACTGAAGCTTTCTTT. Its translation is CASSLGITEAFF.

V is TRBV3-1 and J is TRBJ2-1; no clear D. With 4 bases removed from V and 2 bases from J, the gap between germline ends came to 12 bases. The CDR3 extends over 15 amino acids. Germline CDR1 reads LGHDT; CDR2 reads YNNKEL (reference sequence). The CDR3 here is CASSPNPRAYNEQFF. The DNA of the CDR3 is TGTGCCAGCAGCCCGAACCCTCGGGCCTACAATGAGCAGTTCTTC.

V gene TRBV2 combines with J gene TRBJ2-7; D might be TRBD1 or TRBD2, each matching 5 bases. The CDR3 sequence is 13 residues long. Germline CDR1 and CDR2: SNHLY and FYNNEI. The V gene lost 8 bases and the J gene lost 2 bases, with 13 bases spanning the gap. The CDR3 nucleotides are TGTGCCAGCGTGGGACCGGCTACCTACGAGCAGTACTTC. Translated, it gives CASVGPATYEQYF.

The chain has TRBV20-1 and TRBJ1-5, with TRBD1 matching 7 bases. Germline lookup yields CDR1 DFQATT and CDR2 SNEGSKA (reference sequence). The V gene end was trimmed by 6 bases and the J gene end by 4 bases; junction bases not matched to a gene: 12. This CDR3 is 15 amino acids long. The CDR3 protein is CSATRGQVVNQPQHF. CDR3 coding DNA: TGCAGTGCAACACGCGGACAGGTGGTGAATCAGCCCCAGCATTTT.

The V gene is TRBV29-1, the J gene TRBJ2-3; the D is unclear. This CDR3 spans 10 amino acids. Germline V gives CDR1 SQVTM, CDR2 ANQGSEA. V was shortened by 7 bases and J by 6 bases, with 8 bases between the two germline ends. The CDR3 loop is CSGYMDTQYF. The DNA for the CDR3 is TGCAGCGGTTATATGGATACGCAGTATTTT.

The chain uses TRBV3-1 and TRBJ2-2; perhaps TRBD2 as D (5 bases). CDR3 length: 12 amino acids. Trimming removed 8 bases from V and 5 bases from J, with 9 bases in between. Germline V gene lookup returns CDR1 LGHDT and CDR2 YNNKEL (reference sequence). The CDR3, as DNA: TGTGCCAGCTGCCGGGAAACCGGGGAGCTGTTTTTT. It is translated as CASCRETGELFF. The full variable domain, completed using reference TRBV3-1 and TRBJ2-2, is DTAVSQTPKYLVTQMGNDKSIKCEQNLGHDTMYWYKQDSKKFLKIMFSYNNKELIINETVPNRFSPKSPDKAHLNLHINSLELGDSAVYFCASCRETGELFFGEGSRLTVL.

V is TRBV29-1 and J is TRBJ2-3; D unresolved. The V end was cut by 3 bases, the J end by 8 bases, with 0 bases between. Germline values: CDR1 SQVTM, CDR2 ANQGSEA. The CDR3 totals 8 residues. Written as DNA, the CDR3 is TGCAGCGTTGATACGCAGTATTTT. This sequence encodes CSVDTQYF.

The chain has TRBV7-8 and TRBJ1-1; no firm D call. Trimming cost V 2 bases and J 3 bases, with 4 bases left between them. The CDR3 is 12 amino acids. Germline V gene sequence: CDR1 SGHVS, CDR2 FQNEAQ. The CDR3, as DNA: TGTGCCAGCAGCTTATATGACACTGAAGCTTTCTTT. This translates into CASSLYDTEAFF.

The chain employs TRBV7-9 and TRBJ2-1; D is unresolved. Germline CDR1 SEHNR, CDR2 FQNEAQ (reference sequence). The CDR3 consists of 13 residues. Trimming removed 7 bases at V and 5 bases at J, with 12 bases between. The CDR3 bases are TGTGCCAGCACCCTAAGACTCGACAATGAGCAGTTCTTC. It translates to CASTLRLDNEQFF.

The table lists this clonotype with a count of one. The chain has TRBV7-9 and TRBJ2-2; 10 bases map to TRBD1. The length of the CDR3 is 16 residues. CDR1 and CDR2 from the germline V gene are SEHNR and FQNEAQ (reference sequence). J lost 5 bases, V lost 8 bases, and 11 bases had no gene match. CDR3: CASGTTDRGRTGELFF. The CDR3 DNA is TGTGCCAGCGGGACTACGGACAGGGGGAGAACCGGGGAGCTGTTTTTT. Full variable domain (remainder filled in from reference TRBV7-9 and TRBJ2-2): DTGVSQNPRHKITKRGQNVTFRCDPISEHNRLYWYRQTLGQGPEFLTYFQNEAQLEKSRLLSDRFSAERPKGSFSTLEIQRTEQGDSAMYLCASGTTDRGRTGELFFGEGSRLTVL.

As regards this clonotype: A junction boundary mismatches the germline segment, possibly from a read error. J is TRBJ2-4 and V is TRBV5-1; tentative D call: TRBD1 (7 bases). Per germline, CDR1 SGHRS and CDR2 YFSETQ. This CDR3 comprises 13 residues. The CDR3 coding sequence is TGCGCCAGCAGCTTGGAGGGCGACAGGGAGGCGAACTTC. Its protein product is CASSLEGDREANF.

The DNA of the CDR3 is TGTGCTAGTGGTTCCCCGGAACTCGCGGCTTTCTTT. Residues: CASGSPELAAFF. The rearrangement uses TRBV12-5 and TRBJ1-1; no firm D call. Trimming removed 4 bases from V and 11 bases from J, with 14 bases in between. The germline CDR1 and CDR2 sequences are LGHNT and FRNRAP. CDR3 size: 12 residues. Combining the CDR3 with reference TRBV12-5 and TRBJ1-1 gives the whole variable domain DARVTQTPRHKVTEMGQEVTMRCQPILGHNTVFWYRQTMMQGLELLAYFRNRAPLDDSGMPKDRFSAEMPDATLATLKIQPSEPRDSAVYFCASGSPELAAFFGQGTRLTVV.

V is TRBV11-2 and J is TRBJ2-5, with unresolved D. Germline V lookup: CDR1 SGHAT, CDR2 FQNNGV. V lost 1 base and J lost 2, with 17 bases in between. This CDR3 is 17 amino acids long. This CDR3 is CASSLVRARRHQETQYF. The CDR3 DNA is TGTGCCAGCAGCTTAGTAAGAGCCAGGAGACATCAAGAGACCCAGTACTTC.

The V gene is TRBV6-4, the J gene TRBJ2-1, with a weak D call TRBD1 (6 bases). Germline values: CDR1 MRHNA, CDR2 SNTAGT. Trimming removed 3 bases at V and 2 bases at J, with 11 bases between. The CDR3 is made up of 15 amino acids. The CDR3 nucleotides are TGTGCCAGCAGTGAACAGGGTGGGACCTACAATGAGCAGTTCTTC. This sequence encodes CASSEQGGTYNEQFF.

The genes are TRBV20-1 and TRBJ1-5; TRBD1 is a possible D gene (5 bases). V was clipped by 6 bases and J by 0 bases, with 9 bases between them. The CDR3 has 13 amino acids. Germline V gene sequence: CDR1 DFQATT, CDR2 SNEGSKA (reference sequence). CDR3 sequence: CSAGTASNQPQHF. Here the CDR3 DNA reads TGCAGTGCGGGGACGGCTAGCAATCAGCCCCAGCATTTT.

The chain recombines TRBV10-3 with TRBJ2-5; TRBD2 aligns across 12 bases. Germline values: CDR1 ENHRY, CDR2 SYGVKD. V shed 4 bases and J 4 bases; nucleotides not matched to a gene: 1. The CDR3 runs to 14 residues. CDR3 residues: CAISGGLAGETQYF. The DNA of the CDR3 is TGTGCCATCAGTGGGGGACTAGCGGGAGAGACCCAGTACTTC.

This chain links TRBV28 with TRBJ2-5, with D unresolved. V lost 3 bases and J 4 bases, leaving 6 bases between the germline ends. CDR1 MDHEN and CDR2 SYDVKM come from the germline V gene. The CDR3 loop spans 12 amino acids. This chain's CDR3 is CASSLSPETQYF. The CDR3 DNA is TGTGCCAGCAGTTTGTCCCCAGAGACCCAGTACTTC.

V usage is TRBV4-1 and J usage is TRBJ1-1; a possible D gene is TRBD1 (6 bases). Germline CDR1 is MGHRA and CDR2 is YSYEKL. The CDR3 extends over 16 amino acids. Between the trimmed V and J ends, which lost 1 base and 1 base, there was a span of 13 bases. CDR3 bases: TGCGCCAGCAGCCAAGTGTCAGGGGATCGGAACACTGAAGCTTTCTTT. Protein sequence: CASSQVSGDRNTEAFF.

V usage is TRBV15 and J usage is TRBJ1-5; 7 bases match TRBD1. V shed 1 base, J shed 6 bases, and the junction held 6 bases outside the gene matches. The germline gives CDR1 LNHNV, CDR2 YYDKDF (reference sequence). This CDR3 spans 15 amino acids. The CDR3 sequence: CATSRAHRGGQPQHF. In DNA, the CDR3 is TGTGCCACCAGCAGAGCTCACAGGGGAGGTCAGCCCCAGCATTTT. Variable domain in full (rest from reference TRBV15 and TRBJ1-5): DAMVIQNPRYQVTQFGKPVTLSCSQTLNHNVMYWYQQKSSQAPKLLFHYYDKDFNNEADTPDNFQSRRPNTSFCFLDIRSPGLGDTAMYLCATSRAHRGGQPQHFGDGTRLSIL.

V and J are TRBV2 and TRBJ2-1; 12 bases line up with TRBD2. Trimming took 10 bases from V and 9 from J; bases not matched to a gene: 10. In germline, CDR1 is SNHLY, CDR2 FYNNEI. CDR3 length: 14 residues. CDR3 coding DNA: TGTGCCACCCCAGCTAGCGGGAGGGCCCTTGAGCAGTTCTTC. Translating gives CATPASGRALEQFF.

The chain is built from TRBV11-2 and TRBJ2-1; possibly TRBD2 for D (6 bases). With 8 bases removed from V and 5 bases from J, the gap between germline ends came to 16 bases. The CDR3 extends over 14 amino acids. Germline V gene data show CDR1 as SGHAT and CDR2 as FQNNGV. The CDR3, as DNA: TGTGCCAGCGGGCTGACTAGTAGGCACAATGAGCAGTTCTTC. Translated, it gives CASGLTSRHNEQFF.

The rearrangement joins TRBV20-1 to TRBJ2-2; 10 bases are shared with TRBD2. The CDR3 has 13 residues. Germline V gene lookup returns CDR1 DFQATT and CDR2 SNEGSKA (reference sequence). With V trimmed by 2 bases and J by 7 bases, 1 base remained unmatched. CDR3 amino acids: CSARPSGGGELFF. As DNA, the CDR3 is TGCAGTGCTAGACCTAGCGGGGGCGGGGAGCTGTTTTTT.